This TCR beta chain was sequenced in a study of control samples from healthy donors and cancer patients. The repertoire was sequenced with immunoSEQ multiplex PCR; TCRdb's copy has only in-frame clones and lacks some. Among 100,000 to 120,000 clones, approximately 87% were seen once, and the ten largest hold roughly 4%. Trimming removed 4 bases from V and 3 bases from J, with 9 bases in between. The CDR3 sequence is 13 residues long. The germline V gene encodes CDR1 SGHVS and CDR2 FQNEAQ. The J gene is TRBJ2-5, the V gene TRBV7-8; D remains unclear. The sequence came from a woman aged 60 to 75 with lung cancer. The material sequenced was PBMCs. The CDR3: CASSSSLKETQYF. CDR3 DNA sequence: TGTGCCAGCAGCTCTTCCCTTAAAGAGACCCAGTACTTC.